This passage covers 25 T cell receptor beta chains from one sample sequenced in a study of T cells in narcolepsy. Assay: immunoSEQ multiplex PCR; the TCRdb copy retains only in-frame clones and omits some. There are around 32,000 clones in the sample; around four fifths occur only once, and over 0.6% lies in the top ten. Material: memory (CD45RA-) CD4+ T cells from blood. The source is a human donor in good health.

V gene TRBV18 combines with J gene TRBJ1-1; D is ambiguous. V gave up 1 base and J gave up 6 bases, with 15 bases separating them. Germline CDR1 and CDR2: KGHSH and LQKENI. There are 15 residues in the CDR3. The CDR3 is CASSPQGTEGSEAFF. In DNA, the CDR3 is TGTGCCAGCTCACCACAAGGAACAGAGGGCTCTGAAGCTTTCTTT.

Written as DNA, the CDR3 is TGTGCCAGCAGTTTACCGGACGGGGTATCCAACACTGAAGCTTTCTTT. It specifies CASSLPDGVSNTEAFF. V usage is TRBV28 and J usage is TRBJ1-1; no reliable D call. Germline V lookup: CDR1 MDHEN, CDR2 SYDVKM. V shed 2 bases and J shed 2 bases, with 15 bases lying between them. This CDR3 is 16 amino acids long.

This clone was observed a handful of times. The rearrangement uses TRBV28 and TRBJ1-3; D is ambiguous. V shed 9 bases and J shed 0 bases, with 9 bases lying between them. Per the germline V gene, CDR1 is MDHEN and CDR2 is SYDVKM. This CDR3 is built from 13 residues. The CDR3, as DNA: TGTGCCAGTAGTGACTACTCTGGAAACACCATATATTTT. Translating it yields CASSDYSGNTIYF.

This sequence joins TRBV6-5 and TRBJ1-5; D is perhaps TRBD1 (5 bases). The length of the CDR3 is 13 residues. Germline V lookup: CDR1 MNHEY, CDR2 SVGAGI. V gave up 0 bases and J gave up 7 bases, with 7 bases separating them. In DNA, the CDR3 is TGTGCCAGCAGTTACTCGAGGGGCCAGCCCCAGCATTTT. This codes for CASSYSRGQPQHF.

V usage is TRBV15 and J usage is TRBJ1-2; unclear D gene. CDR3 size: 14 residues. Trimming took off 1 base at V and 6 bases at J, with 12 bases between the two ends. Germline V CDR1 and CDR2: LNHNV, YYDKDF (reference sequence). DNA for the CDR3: TGTGCCACCAGCAGAGGACGTCGGGCGGATGGCTACACCTTC. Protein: CATSRGRRADGYTF.

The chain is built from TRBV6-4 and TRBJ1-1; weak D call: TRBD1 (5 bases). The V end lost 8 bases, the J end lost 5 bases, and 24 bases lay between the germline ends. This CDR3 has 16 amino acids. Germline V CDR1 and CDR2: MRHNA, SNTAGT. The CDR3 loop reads CASQRRDGGIRTEAFF. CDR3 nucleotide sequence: TGTGCCAGCCAACGCCGGGACGGCGGAATTCGGACTGAAGCTTTCTTT.

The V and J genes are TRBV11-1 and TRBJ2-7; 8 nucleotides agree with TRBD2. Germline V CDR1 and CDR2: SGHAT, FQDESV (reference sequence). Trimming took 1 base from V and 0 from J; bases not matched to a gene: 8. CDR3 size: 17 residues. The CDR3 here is CASSLGRRGVSSYEQYF. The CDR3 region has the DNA TGTGCCAGCAGCTTAGGACGGCGGGGGGTGAGCTCCTACGAGCAGTACTTC.

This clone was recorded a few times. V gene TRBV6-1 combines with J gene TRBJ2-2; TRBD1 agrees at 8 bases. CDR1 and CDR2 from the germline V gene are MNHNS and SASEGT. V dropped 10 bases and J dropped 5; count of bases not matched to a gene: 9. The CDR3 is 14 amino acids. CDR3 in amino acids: CATMTGAWTGELFF. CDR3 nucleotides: TGTGCCACCATGACAGGGGCCTGGACCGGGGAGCTGTTTTTT.

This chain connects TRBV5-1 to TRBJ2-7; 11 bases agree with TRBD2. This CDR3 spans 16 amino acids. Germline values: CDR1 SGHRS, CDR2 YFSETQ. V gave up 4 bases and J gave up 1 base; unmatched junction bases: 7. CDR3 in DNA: TGCGCCAGCAGCCCAGGGCTAGCGGGGGGTTCCTACGAGCAGTACTTC. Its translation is CASSPGLAGGSYEQYF.

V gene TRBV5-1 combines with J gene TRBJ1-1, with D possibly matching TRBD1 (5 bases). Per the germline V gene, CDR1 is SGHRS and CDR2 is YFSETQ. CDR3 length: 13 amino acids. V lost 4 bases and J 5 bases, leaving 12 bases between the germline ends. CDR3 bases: TGCGCCAGCAGCACAACAGGAAAAACTGAAGCTTTCTTT. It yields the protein CASSTTGKTEAFF.

CDR3 DNA sequence: TGCGCCAGCAGCTCGTCACTAGCGGGGTACAGCAATGAGCAGTTCTTC. Translating gives CASSSSLAGYSNEQFF. The V gene is TRBV5-1, the J gene TRBJ2-1, with 10 nucleotides matching TRBD2. Per the germline V gene, CDR1 is SGHRS and CDR2 is YFSETQ. This CDR3 spans 16 amino acids. After removal of 3 bases from V and 6 bases from J, the junction contained 9 bases not matched to a gene.

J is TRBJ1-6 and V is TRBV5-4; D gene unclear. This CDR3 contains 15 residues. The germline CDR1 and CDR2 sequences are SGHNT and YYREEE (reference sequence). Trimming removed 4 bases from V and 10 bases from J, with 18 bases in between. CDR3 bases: TGTGCCAGCAGCCTAACAAACCTGGTTACATCACCCCTCCACTTT. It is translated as CASSLTNLVTSPLHF.

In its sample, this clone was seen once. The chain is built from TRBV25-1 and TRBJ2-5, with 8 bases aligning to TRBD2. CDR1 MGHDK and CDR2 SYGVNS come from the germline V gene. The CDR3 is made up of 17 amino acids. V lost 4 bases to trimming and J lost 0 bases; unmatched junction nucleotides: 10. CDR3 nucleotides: TGTGCCAGCAGTGCAAGGGTAGCGGGGCCGTACCAAGAGACCCAGTACTTC. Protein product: CASSARVAGPYQETQYF.

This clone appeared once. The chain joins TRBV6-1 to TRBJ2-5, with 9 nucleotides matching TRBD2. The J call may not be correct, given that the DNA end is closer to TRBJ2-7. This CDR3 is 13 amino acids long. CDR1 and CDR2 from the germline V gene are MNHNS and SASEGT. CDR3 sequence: CATAGGRAYEQYF. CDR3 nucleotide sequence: TGTGCCACCGCGGGGGGGCGGGCCTACGAGCAGTACTTC.

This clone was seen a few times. CDR3 in DNA: TGTGCCAGCAGCACAGGACAGGGAGTCTCACCCCTCCACTTT. As protein: CASSTGQGVSPLHF. The chain is built from TRBV5-6 and TRBJ1-6; TRBD1 matches 8 bases. The trim removed 4 bases at V and 10 bases at J, leaving 7 bases unmatched. This CDR3 is 14 amino acids long. The germline gives CDR1 SGHDT, CDR2 YYEEEE.

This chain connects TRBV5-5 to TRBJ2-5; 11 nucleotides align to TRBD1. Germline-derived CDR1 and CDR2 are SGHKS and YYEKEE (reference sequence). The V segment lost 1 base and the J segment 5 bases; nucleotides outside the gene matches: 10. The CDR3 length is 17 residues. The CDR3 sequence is CASSLWGTGGMSETQYF. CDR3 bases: TGTGCCAGCAGCTTGTGGGGGACAGGGGGTATGTCGGAGACCCAGTACTTC.

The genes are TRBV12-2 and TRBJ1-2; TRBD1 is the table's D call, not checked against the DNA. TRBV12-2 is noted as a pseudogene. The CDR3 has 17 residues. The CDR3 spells CASRLDPPGQPNYGYTF. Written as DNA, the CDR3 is TGTGCAAGTCGCTTAGACCCACCGGGACAGCCTAACTATGGCTACACCTTC.

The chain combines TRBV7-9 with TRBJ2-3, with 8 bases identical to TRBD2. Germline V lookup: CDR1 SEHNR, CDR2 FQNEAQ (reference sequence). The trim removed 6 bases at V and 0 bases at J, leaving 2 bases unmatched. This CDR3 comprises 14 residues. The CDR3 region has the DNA TGTGCCAGCAGGAGCGGGGGTAGCACAGATACGCAGTATTTT. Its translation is CASRSGGSTDTQYF.

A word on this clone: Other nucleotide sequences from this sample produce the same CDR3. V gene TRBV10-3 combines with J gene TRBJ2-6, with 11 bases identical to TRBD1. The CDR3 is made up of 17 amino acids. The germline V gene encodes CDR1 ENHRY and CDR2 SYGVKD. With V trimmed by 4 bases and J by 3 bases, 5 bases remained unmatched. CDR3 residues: CAISAGTGGRGANVLTF. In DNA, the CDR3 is TGTGCCATCAGTGCGGGGACAGGGGGGCGTGGGGCCAACGTCCTGACTTTC.

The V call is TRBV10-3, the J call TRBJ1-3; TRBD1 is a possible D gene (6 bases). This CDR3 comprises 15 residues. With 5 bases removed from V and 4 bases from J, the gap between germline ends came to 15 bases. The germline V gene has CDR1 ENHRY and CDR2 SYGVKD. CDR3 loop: CAISLTQGLGNTIYF. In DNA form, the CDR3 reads TGTGCCATCAGTTTAACACAGGGCTTAGGAAACACCATATATTTT.

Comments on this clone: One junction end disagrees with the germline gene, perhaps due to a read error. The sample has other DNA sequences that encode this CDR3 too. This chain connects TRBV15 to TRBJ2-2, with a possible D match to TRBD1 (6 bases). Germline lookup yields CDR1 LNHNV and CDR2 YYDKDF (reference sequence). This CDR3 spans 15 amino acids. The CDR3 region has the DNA TGTGCCACCAGCAGAGGACCCAGGGACACCGGGGAGCTGTTTTTC. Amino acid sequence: CATSRGPRDTGELFF.

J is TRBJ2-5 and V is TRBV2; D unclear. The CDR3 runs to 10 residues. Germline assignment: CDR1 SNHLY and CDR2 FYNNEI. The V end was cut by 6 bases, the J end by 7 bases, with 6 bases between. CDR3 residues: CASSSPTQYF. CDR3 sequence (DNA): TGTGCCAGCAGCTCTCCGACCCAGTACTTC.

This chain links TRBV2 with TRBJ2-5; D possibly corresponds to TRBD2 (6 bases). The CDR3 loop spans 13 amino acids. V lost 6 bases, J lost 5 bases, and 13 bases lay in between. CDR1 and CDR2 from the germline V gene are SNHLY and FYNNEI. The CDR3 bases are TGTGCCAGCAGATCCCCGGGGGAGGAGACCCAGTACTTC. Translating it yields CASRSPGEETQYF.

As DNA, the CDR3 is TGTGCCAGCAGCTTACAGGGGGCGAAGGGCTACACCTTC. It codes for CASSLQGAKGYTF. The gene calls are TRBV7-9 and TRBJ1-2; 8 bases align to TRBD1. The CDR3 totals 13 residues. Germline V gene sequence: CDR1 SEHNR, CDR2 FQNEAQ (reference sequence). The trim removed 2 bases at V and 8 bases at J, leaving 4 bases unmatched. Supplemented by reference TRBV7-9 and TRBJ1-2, the full variable domain reads DTGVSQNPRHKITKRGQNVTFRCDPISEHNRLYWYRQTLGQGPEFLTYFQNEAQLEKSRLLSDRFSAERPKGSFSTLEIQRTEQGDSAMYLCASSLQGAKGYTFGSGTRLTVV.

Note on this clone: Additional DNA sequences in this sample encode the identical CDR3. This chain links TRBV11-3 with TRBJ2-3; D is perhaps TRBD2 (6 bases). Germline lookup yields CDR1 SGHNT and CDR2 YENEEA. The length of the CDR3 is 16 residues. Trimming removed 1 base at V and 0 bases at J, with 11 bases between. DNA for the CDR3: TGTGCCAGCAGCTTAGGGCGTCGGGAGAGCACAGATACGCAGTATTTT. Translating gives CASSLGRRESTDTQYF. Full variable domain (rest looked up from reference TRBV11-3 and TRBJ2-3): EAGVVQSPRYKIIEKKQPVAFWCNPISGHNTLYWYLQNLGQGPELLIRYENEEAVDDSQLPKDRFSAERLKGVDSTLKIQPAELGDSAVYLCASSLGRRESTDTQYFGPGTRLTVL.